This record concerns one TCR beta chain sequence. Method: immunoSEQ multiplex PCR; TCRdb's copy keeps in-frame clones and lacks some. The sample holds 250,000 to 300,000 clones, about 87% seen once. This sample is part of a study of blood T cell repertoires in COVID-19. With V trimmed by 3 bases and J by 1 base, 4 bases remained unmatched. The germline gives CDR1 KGHDR, CDR2 SFDVKD. The CDR3 has 17 residues. The TCR originated in a woman aged 70-85 years with COVID-19, enrolled during active disease. Sequenced sample: peripheral blood. V usage is TRBV24-1 and J usage is TRBJ2-1, with 11 bases matching TRBD2. The CDR3 DNA reads as TGTGCCACCAGTGATGCGAGACTAGCGGGATCCTACAATGAGCAGTTCTTC. Protein product: CATSDARLAGSYNEQFF.